This T cell receptor beta chain is from a study of OX40 agonist ivuxolimab in advanced cancers. Study in general: Prior anti-PD-1, anti-PD-L1 or anti-CTLA-4 therapy was allowed; approximately 41% had some.

Sequencing was performed with immunoSEQ multiplex PCR; in TCRdb, only in-frame clones are kept and a portion is missing. The sample yields 40,000 to 60,000 clones, approximately 90% seen once. Systemic immunosuppression or autoimmune disease history was grounds to exclude patients. This CDR3 is built from 14 residues. The germline CDR1 and CDR2 sequences are SGHDT and YYEEEE. The junction had 3 bases not matched to a gene; V was cut back by 4 bases and J by 2 bases. The material sequenced was CD4+ or CD8+ T cells sorted from blood, taken in a trial of the OX40 agonist ivuxolimab. V gene TRBV5-6 combines with J gene TRBJ1-3; 7 bases match TRBD1. This receptor was taken from an adult with an advanced solid tumor such as melanoma, head and neck, liver or kidney cancer. CDR3: CASSVGTAGNTIYF. CDR3 sequence (DNA): TGTGCCAGCAGCGTCGGGACAGCTGGAAACACCATATATTTT.